This T cell receptor (beta chain) was documented in a study of blood T cell repertoires in COVID-19. Study details: The United States, Italy and Spain supplied acute and convalescent COVID-19 samples. Nucleic acid was either cDNA or gDNA, and it came from T cells, B-cell-depleted T cells, or PBMCs.

Source study methods: From reference gene primer amplification, estimates of nucleated cell counts were derived. Clones were sequenced by immunoSEQ multiplex PCR, and TCRdb holds only the in-frame ones, with some missing. That table supplies the V and J calls and clone size; D and trimming were determined from the DNA. Here the sample spans 250,000 or so clones, around nine tenths being singletons. This sequence was found in a man aged 18-30 years with active or convalescent COVID-19. Sequences were obtained from peripheral blood.

The CDR3 region is CASSQAGTGTRGGFREQFF. The CDR3, as DNA: TGCGCCAGCAGTCAGGCCGGGACAGGGACGCGGGGGGGCTTTCGGGAGCAGTTCTTC. The chain uses TRBV23-1 and TRBJ2-1; D may match TRBD1 or TRBD2 (9 bases each). TRBV23-1 is designated an ORF whose function remains uncertain. CDR3 length equals 19 residues. The germline V and J ends were trimmed by 3 bases and 10 bases, with 31 bases remaining between them.